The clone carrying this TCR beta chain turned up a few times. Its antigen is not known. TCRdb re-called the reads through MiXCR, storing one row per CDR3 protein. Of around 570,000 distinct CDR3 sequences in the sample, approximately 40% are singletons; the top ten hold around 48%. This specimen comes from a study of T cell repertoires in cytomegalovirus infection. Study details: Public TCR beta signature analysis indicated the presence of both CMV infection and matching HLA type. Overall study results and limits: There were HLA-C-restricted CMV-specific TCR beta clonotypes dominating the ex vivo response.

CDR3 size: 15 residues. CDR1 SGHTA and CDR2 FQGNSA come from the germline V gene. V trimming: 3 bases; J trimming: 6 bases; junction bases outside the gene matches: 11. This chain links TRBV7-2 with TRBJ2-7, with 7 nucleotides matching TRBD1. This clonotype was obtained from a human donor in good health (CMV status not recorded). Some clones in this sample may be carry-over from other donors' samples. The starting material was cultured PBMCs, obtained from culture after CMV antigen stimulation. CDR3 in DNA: TGTGCCAGCAGCTTCTTTAGGGACAGATTCGGCGAGCAGTACTTC. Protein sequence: CASSFFRDRFGEQYF.